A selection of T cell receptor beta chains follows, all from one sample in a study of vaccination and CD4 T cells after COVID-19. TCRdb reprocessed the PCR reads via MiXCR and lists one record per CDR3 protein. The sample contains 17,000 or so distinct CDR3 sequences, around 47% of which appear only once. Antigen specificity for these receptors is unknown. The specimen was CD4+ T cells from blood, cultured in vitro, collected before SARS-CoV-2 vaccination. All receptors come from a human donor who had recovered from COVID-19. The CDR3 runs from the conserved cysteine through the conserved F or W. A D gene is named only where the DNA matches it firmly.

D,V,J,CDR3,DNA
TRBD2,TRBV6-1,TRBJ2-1,CASTSGRGYNEQFF,TGTGCCAGCACTAGCGGGAGAGGCTACAATGAGCAGTTCTTC
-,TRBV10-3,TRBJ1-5,CAISARGGYRQPQHF,TGTGCCATCAGTGCTCGGGGGGGGTATAGGCAGCCCCAGCATTTT
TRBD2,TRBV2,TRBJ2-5,CASSEARGKETQYF,TGTGCCAGCAGTGAAGCGCGGGGGAAAGAGACCCAGTACTTC
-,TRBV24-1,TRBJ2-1,CATSFGTRNNEQFF,TGTGCCACCAGTTTCGGGACTCGGAACAATGAGCAGTTCTTC
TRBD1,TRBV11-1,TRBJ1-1,CASSRTGNSREAFF,TGTGCCAGCAGCCGGACAGGGAACTCGAGGGAAGCTTTCTTT
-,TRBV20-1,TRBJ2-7,CSARTPASEQYF,TGCAGTGCTAGAACGCCCGCTAGTGAGCAGTACTTC
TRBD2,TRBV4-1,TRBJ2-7,CASSQESLAGASTEQYF,TGCGCCAGCAGCCAAGAATCTCTAGCGGGAGCGAGTACGGAGCAGTACTTC
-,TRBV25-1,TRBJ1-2,CASSEVVGTVGYTF,TGTGCCAGCAGTGAAGTCGTCGGGACTGTTGGCTACACCTTC
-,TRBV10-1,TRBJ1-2,CASSESIGSITGYTF,TGCGCCAGCAGTGAGTCGATAGGCAGCATTACGGGCTACACCTTC
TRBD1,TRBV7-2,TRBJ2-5,CASSLRGLEETQYF,TGTGCCAGCAGCCTCAGGGGGCTAGAGGAGACCCAGTACTTC